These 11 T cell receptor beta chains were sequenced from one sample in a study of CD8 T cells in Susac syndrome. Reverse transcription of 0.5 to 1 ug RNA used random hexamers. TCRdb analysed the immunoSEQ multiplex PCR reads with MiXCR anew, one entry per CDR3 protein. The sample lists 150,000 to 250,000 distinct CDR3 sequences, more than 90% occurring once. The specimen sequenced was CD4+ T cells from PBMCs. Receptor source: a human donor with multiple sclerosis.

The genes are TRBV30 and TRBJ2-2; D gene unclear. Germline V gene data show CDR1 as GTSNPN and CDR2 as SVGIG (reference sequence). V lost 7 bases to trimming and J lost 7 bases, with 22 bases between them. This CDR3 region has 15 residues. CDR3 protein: CASPLRAPTGGELFF. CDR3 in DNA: TGTGCCTCCCCTCTCCGGGCCCCCACGGGCGGGGAGCTGTTTTTT.

CDR3 DNA sequence: TGTGCCAGCCGAGGGGCGTCTAGTAATGAGCAGTTCTTC. Its translation: CASRGASSNEQFF. The chain is built from TRBV3-1 and TRBJ2-1; tentatively, D is TRBD1 or TRBD2 (5 bases each). The CDR3 is 13 amino acids. Germline-derived CDR1 and CDR2 are LGHDT and YNNKEL (reference sequence). V lost 8 bases and J lost 7, with 15 bases in between.

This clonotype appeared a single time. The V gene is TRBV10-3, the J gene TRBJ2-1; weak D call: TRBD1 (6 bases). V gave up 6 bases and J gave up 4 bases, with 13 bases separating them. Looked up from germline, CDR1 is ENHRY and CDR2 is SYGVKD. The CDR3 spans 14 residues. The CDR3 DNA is TGTGCCATCAGAGGGGGAACGGAATACAATGAGCAGTTCTTC. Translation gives CAIRGGTEYNEQFF.

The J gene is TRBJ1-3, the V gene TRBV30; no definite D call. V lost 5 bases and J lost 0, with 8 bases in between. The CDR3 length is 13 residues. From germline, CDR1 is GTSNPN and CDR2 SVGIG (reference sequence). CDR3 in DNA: TGTGCCTGGGGTATACTCTCTGGAAACACCATATATTTT. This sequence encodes CAWGILSGNTIYF.

The CDR3 reads CASKGGTSSYEQYF. DNA of the CDR3: TGTGCCAGCAAAGGAGGGACTAGCTCCTACGAGCAGTACTTC. V and J are TRBV2 and TRBJ2-7, with TRBD2 matching over 8 bases. Germline V CDR1 and CDR2: SNHLY, FYNNEI. V lost 7 bases to trimming and J lost 0 bases; unmatched junction nucleotides: 5. CDR3 length: 14 residues.

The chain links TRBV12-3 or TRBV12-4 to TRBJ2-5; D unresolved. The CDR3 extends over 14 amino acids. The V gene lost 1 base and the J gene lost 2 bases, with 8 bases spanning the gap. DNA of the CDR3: TGTGCCAGCAGTTTAGAGAACCTACAAGAGACCCAGTACTTC. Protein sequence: CASSLENLQETQYF.

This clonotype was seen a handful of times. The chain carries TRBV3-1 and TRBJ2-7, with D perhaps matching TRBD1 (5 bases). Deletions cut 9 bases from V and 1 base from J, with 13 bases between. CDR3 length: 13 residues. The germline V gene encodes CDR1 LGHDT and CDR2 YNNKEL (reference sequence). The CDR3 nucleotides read TGTGCCAGTAGTCGGCAGGGATCCTACGAGCAGTACTTC. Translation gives CASSRQGSYEQYF.

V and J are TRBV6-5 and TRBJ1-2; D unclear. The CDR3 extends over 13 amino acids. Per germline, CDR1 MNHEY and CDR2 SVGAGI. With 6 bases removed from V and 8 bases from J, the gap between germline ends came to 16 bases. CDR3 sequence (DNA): TGTGCCAGCAGCTCCGGACCCGGTAGGGGCTACACCTTC. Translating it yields CASSSGPGRGYTF.

The CDR3 bases are TGTGCCAGCAGCTGGGGGAGTGGCACAGATACGCAGTATTTT. It translates to CASSWGSGTDTQYF. The chain joins TRBV27 to TRBJ2-3; D is tentatively TRBD1 or TRBD2 (5 bases each). The V end lost 6 bases, the J end lost 1 base, and 11 bases lay between the germline ends. From germline, CDR1 is MNHEY and CDR2 SMNVEV (reference sequence). CDR3 length: 14 amino acids.

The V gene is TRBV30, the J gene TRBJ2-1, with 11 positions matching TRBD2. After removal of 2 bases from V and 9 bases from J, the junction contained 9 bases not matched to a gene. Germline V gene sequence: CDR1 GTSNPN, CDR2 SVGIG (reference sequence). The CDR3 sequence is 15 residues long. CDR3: CAWSLGPLAGVEQFF. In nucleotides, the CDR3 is TGTGCCTGGAGTTTAGGTCCACTAGCGGGAGTTGAGCAGTTCTTC.

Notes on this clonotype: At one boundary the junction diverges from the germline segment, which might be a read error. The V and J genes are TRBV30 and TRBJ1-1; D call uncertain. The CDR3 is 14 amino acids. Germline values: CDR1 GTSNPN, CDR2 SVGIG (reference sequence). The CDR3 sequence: CAWSATWGNIEAFF. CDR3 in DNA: TGTGCCTGGAGCGCTACCTGGGGAAACATTGAAGCTTTCTTT.